The sequence of this TCR beta chain was determined in a study of CD8+ T cells in alopecia areata. Study-wide context: In an open-label trial, patients got 5 to 10 mg tofacitinib twice daily. Treated patients were scored for severity by percent of scalp affected.

CDR1 and CDR2 from the germline V gene are SEHNR and FQNEAQ (reference sequence). Trimming removed 5 bases at V and 1 base at J, with 10 bases between. There are 14 residues in the CDR3. Treatment indicated: oral pan-JAK inhibitor, 5-10 mg twice daily. Reverse transcribed after extraction, RNA yielded cDNA as the sequencing template. Repertoires were generated with immunoSEQ multiplex PCR, while TCRdb's copy carries only in-frame clones and drops some. The data show 150,000 to 200,000 clones, 60% seen once. This TCR derives from a human donor with alopecia areata. The chain recombines TRBV7-9 with TRBJ2-3; D remains ambiguous. Sequences were derived from CD4+ T cells sorted from blood, sampled at week 24, from a patient treated with tofacitinib. CDR3 amino acids: CASSPVGGTDTQYF. Written as DNA, the CDR3 is TGTGCCAGCAGCCCTGTGGGCGGCACAGATACGCAGTATTTT.